The clone carrying this TCR beta chain was counted a few times. This CDR3 contains 15 residues. Germline assignment: CDR1 MNHEY and CDR2 SMNVEV (reference sequence). J lost 3 bases, V lost 4 bases, and 7 bases had no gene match. Each CDR3 protein gets one entry after TCRdb re-called the PCR reads with MiXCR. The sample carries approximately 11,000 distinct CDR3 sequences, roughly 20% recorded once. The sample comes from a study of immune characterization of retroperitoneal liposarcoma. The chain has TRBV27 and TRBJ2-3; 7 positions agree with TRBD2. The sample taken for sequencing was blood. This clonotype was obtained from a female donor with retroperitoneal liposarcoma. The chain's CDR3 is CASSSSSGTTDTQYF. The CDR3 DNA is TGTGCCAGCAGTTCATCTAGCGGAACTACAGATACGCAGTATTTT.